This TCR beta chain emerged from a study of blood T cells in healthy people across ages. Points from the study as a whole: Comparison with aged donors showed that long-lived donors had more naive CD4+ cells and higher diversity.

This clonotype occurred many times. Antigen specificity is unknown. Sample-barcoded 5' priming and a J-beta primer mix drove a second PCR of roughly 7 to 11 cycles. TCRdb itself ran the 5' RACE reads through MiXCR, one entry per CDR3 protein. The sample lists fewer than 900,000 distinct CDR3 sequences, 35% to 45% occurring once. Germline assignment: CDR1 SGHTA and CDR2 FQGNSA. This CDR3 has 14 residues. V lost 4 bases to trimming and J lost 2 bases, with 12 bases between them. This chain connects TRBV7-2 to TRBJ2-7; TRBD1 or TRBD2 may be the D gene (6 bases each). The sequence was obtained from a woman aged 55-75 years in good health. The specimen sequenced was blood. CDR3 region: CASSYRRGAYEQYF. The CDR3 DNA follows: TGTGCCAGCAGCTATAGGAGGGGGGCCTACGAGCAGTACTTC.